What follows is one T cell receptor beta chain and its context. The antigen remains unidentified. The table came from immunoSEQ multiplex PCR; TCRdb's copy has only in-frame clones and leaves some out. The data show roughly 120,000 clones, 70% to 90% seen once. These data belong to a study of T cell responses to AZD1222 COVID-19 vaccine. The CDR3 runs 15 residues. Trimming stripped 8 bases from V and 2 bases from J, with 16 bases between. Looked up from germline, CDR1 is SNHLY and CDR2 is FYNNEI. Study findings and constraints: Of spike-specific TCRs, nearly half reportedly target regions left unmutated in variants. Donors in the cohort were predominantly white British and more often female, and clonal diversity was possibly underestimated. Without day 14 samples, only post-peak T cell repertoires were studied. Seropositive AZD1222 recipients at baseline numbered only five or six.

The gene calls are TRBV2 and TRBJ1-5; possible D gene TRBD1, 5 bases. The receptor was isolated from an adult in good health. The sequenced sample was peripheral blood, obtained on day 0 of MenACWY control vaccination. CDR3 sequence: CASLGTEVGNQPQHF. The DNA for the CDR3 is TGTGCCAGCCTAGGGACGGAGGTTGGCAATCAGCCCCAGCATTTT.